This T cell receptor beta chain was found in a study of blood T cells in healthy people across ages (dated by TCRdb to between 2015 and 2017). For context, the study as a whole: Template switching captured roughly one uniquely barcoded TCR beta cDNA molecule per two T cells in model experiments. To track age-related changes in TCR beta repertoire diversity, the study relied on deep sequencing normalized with unique cDNA molecular identifiers. The donors were split into four age groups: young (average around 15 years), middle-aged (39), aged (roughly 60) and long-lived (under 85). To avoid experimental bias, donors of different ages were distributed randomly across sequencing lanes. The study analyzed two additional independent replicas of 1 million unique cDNA reads from the same blood draw for two donors, one aged 18 to 30 and one aged 80 or older. Study-wide findings and limitations: Compared with the aged group, the long-lived group had more naive CD4+ T cells, fewer expanded clones and increased TCR diversity, a pattern suggesting age selection. Estimates of total diversity based on one million sequenced T cells were regarded as lower bounds and as underestimates. A strong correlation was found between observed TCR beta diversity and the percentage of naive T cells measured by flow cytometry. As age increased, observed TCR beta diversity per million T cells dropped in a roughly linear way, and a significant reduction was already evident by age around 41. Conclusive comparison of naive and antigen-experienced compartments was prevented by the profiling of bulk unsorted PBMCs. Donor CMV infection status was unknown, potentially confounding age-related changes in expanded clonotypes.

The library was built by means of 5' RACE. The reads were generated on an Illumina HiSeq 2500. A second PCR of about 6 to 11 cycles was performed with a sample-barcoded 5' primer and a J-beta primer mix. A template-switch 5' adaptor carrying 12 random nucleotides introduced a unique molecular identifier onto each TCR beta cDNA molecule. Each sample yielded at least 2.5 million CDR3-containing paired-end reads. First-strand cDNA was synthesized from all RNA with the Mint cDNA synthesis kit, primed by a TRBC-specific oligonucleotide. After uracil-DNA glycosylase treatment, a first 18-cycle PCR used universal primers M1SS and BC2_uni_R on all cDNA. The paper's data handling went like this. Each sample was normalized by randomly selecting 1 million high-quality reads, each carrying a distinct molecular identifier. Instead of being binned into consensus sequences, reads that shared molecular identifiers were thrown out. MiTCR, with a Q25 quality threshold and the strictest error-elimination algorithm, was used for CDR3 identification, clonotype clustering and error correction. A nonparametric unseen species model with Euler transformation was used to estimate a lower bound on total TCR beta diversity. The public sequencing data were trimmed at Q25 with fastp and processed into clonotypes with MiXCR by TCRdb, which kept only in-frame beta chains. Rows are combined by CDR3 protein, so each entry shows the most common genes and DNA. The V and J calls here are based on TCRdb, not the publication. Here the sample has about 1.5 million distinct CDR3 sequences; 42% occur a single time. The ten largest clones capture over 3.5% of the sample.

Donors were roughly 40 systemically healthy Caucasian individuals from Russia aged 6 to 90 years. Roughly 11 milliliters of peripheral blood were drawn from each donor into EDTA-treated Vacutainer tubes. PBMCs were isolated by Ficoll-Paque density-gradient centrifugation, with at least 7 million obtained per sample. Trizol reagent was used to extract total RNA from PBMCs, with at least 6 micrograms per sample. The percentages of naive CD45RAhigh/CD27high T cells were determined by flow cytometry on a PBMC aliquot from every donor. Spanning cysteine to phenylalanine, the CDR3 consists of 15 amino acids. The kept DNA is CDR3 alone, 45 bases in frame from the first base. A distance of 23 bases separates the germline ends of V and J, which lose 7 bases and 7 bases respectively. The germline V gene yields MNHEY for CDR1 and SVGAGI for CDR2. Comments on this clonotype: This clone's antigen is unknown. No much larger clone is present one base from it, and per-base qualities are unavailable.

The sample taken for sequencing was blood. This TCR derives from a woman under 30 in good health. The V and J segments used are TRBV6-5 and TRBJ2-7; the D segment may tentatively be TRBD1 or TRBD2, each giving 5 matched bases. The bases read TGTGCCAGCAAATCCCCGGGACGGAGTTACAATGAGCAGTACTTC. Its translation is CASKSPGRSYNEQYF.